A selection of T cell receptor beta chains follows, all from one sample in a study of T cells after yellow fever vaccination. TCRdb re-analysed the 5' RACE reads in MiXCR, keeping a single row per CDR3 protein. The table shows some 400,000 distinct CDR3 sequences, with 6.2% occurring only once. The source was PBMCs, collected 5 days after the yellow fever booster vaccination. The source is a man aged 25-45 years who received the YFV17D yellow fever vaccine. The conserved cysteine and the conserved F or W are not part of the CDR3 here.

j_call	v_call	cdr3_aa
TRBJ2-1	TRBV5-5	ASSLKQRFGEQF
TRBJ2-7	TRBV7-2	ASSLVGATYEQY
TRBJ1-2	TRBV5-1	ASRFGTGDYGYT
TRBJ2-2	TRBV4-3	ASSQEALFTDTGELF
TRBJ1-3	TRBV10-3	AIRPALTSGNTIY
TRBJ2-1	TRBV12-3/TRBV12-4	ASSIGFWGVSSSYNEQF
TRBJ2-3	TRBV7-2	ASSPGTLGTDTQY
TRBJ2-1	TRBV20-1	SARVSLAVNYNEQF
TRBJ2-7	TRBV7-9	ASSLAGGSADEQY
TRBJ2-2	TRBV6-5	ASSYSASGNTGELF
TRBJ2-6	TRBV6-4	ASRTDGAPKLAGISGANVLT
TRBJ2-7	TRBV4-3	ASSLNRGTFEQY
TRBJ2-2	TRBV6-2/TRBV6-3	ASSYSSGYRGKRDNTGELF
TRBJ2-7	TRBV20-1	SALAAGGVYEQY
TRBJ2-5	TRBV20-1	SAPPGQGVTQY
TRBJ2-7	TRBV2	ASSDHEQY